This TCR beta chain was obtained from a study of cytomegalovirus exposure and HLA in healthy donors. Germline-derived CDR1 and CDR2 are SGHRS and YFSETQ. The CDR3 is 14 amino acids. V shed 4 bases, J shed 3 bases, and the junction held 6 bases outside the gene matches. General study results and limits: Evidence from a later analysis indicated that most CMV-associated TCR beta chains looked HLA-restricted. Analyses of presence and absence presupposed an approximately uniform sequencing depth across donors.

The PCR employed 60 Vbeta primers together with 13 Jbeta primers. Measured with immunoSEQ multiplex PCR; TCRdb has only the in-frame clones, and not every one. This table lists 20,000 or so clones. Comment on this clone: Its antigen is as yet unknown.

The chain is built from TRBV5-1 and TRBJ2-7; 8 bases match TRBD1. Sequencing was performed on PBMCs. The receptor comes from a man in his 60s in good health and CMV-seropositive. The CDR3 DNA reads as TGCGCCAGCAGCACCCAGGGGGCGAGCTACGAGCAGTACTTC. The encoded protein is CASSTQGASYEQYF.